The next 19 T cell receptor beta chains were all read from a single sample in a study of CD8 T cells in ankylosing spondylitis. These receptors have no identified antigens. Study-wide results and caveats: One TCR beta motif, made up of roughly eight highly homologous variants, appeared characteristic of ankylosing spondylitis blood.

Each CDR3 protein gets one entry after TCRdb re-called the 5' RACE reads with MiXCR. This repertoire shows 700,000 or so distinct CDR3 sequences, roughly 20% found once; its top ten account for about 19%. Material: blood, either unsorted or a sorted T cell fraction (not recorded which). The origin of the receptors is a male donor with ankylosing spondylitis.

This clonotype was recorded a few times. This chain uses TRBV27 with TRBJ2-5, with 11 bases fitting TRBD1. The germline gives CDR1 MNHEY, CDR2 SMNVEV (reference sequence). V lost 5 bases to trimming and J lost 5 bases; unmatched junction nucleotides: 7. The length of the CDR3 is 15 residues. The CDR3 coding sequence is TGTGCCAGCAGTCATTGGACAGGGGGCATGGAGACCCAGTACTTC. It specifies CASSHWTGGMETQYF.

The chain joins TRBV3-1 to TRBJ1-3; D remains ambiguous. The V end was cut by 2 bases, the J end by 0 bases, with 17 bases between. The CDR3 length is 18 residues. CDR1 LGHDT and CDR2 YNNKEL come from the germline V gene (reference sequence). CDR3 sequence: CASSQNGLRTDSGNTIYF. In DNA, the CDR3 is TGTGCCAGCAGCCAAAATGGATTAAGAACCGACTCTGGAAACACCATATATTTT.

The chain couples TRBV5-6 to TRBJ2-5; D is unclear. The CDR3 loop spans 15 amino acids. The germline gives CDR1 SGHDT, CDR2 YYEEEE. The ends were cut back, 1 base at V and 5 bases at J, with 15 bases in the middle. The DNA for the CDR3 is TGTGCCAGCAGCTTGTTACAGCGTAGTTATGAGACCCAGTACTTC. It yields the protein CASSLLQRSYETQYF.

This chain connects TRBV10-2 to TRBJ1-6, with no clear D. The V gene lost 8 bases and the J gene lost 4 bases, with 12 bases spanning the gap. The V gene's germline CDR1 is WSHSY and CDR2 SAAADI. This CDR3 region has 14 residues. The CDR3 DNA reads TGCGCCAGCTCGGGCAATCGATATAATTCACCCCTCCACTTT. This translates into CASSGNRYNSPLHF.

This chain uses TRBV7-8 with TRBJ2-7; 7 bases line up with TRBD2. The CDR3 totals 15 residues. V shed 0 bases and J 3 bases; nucleotides not matched to a gene: 5. Per the germline V gene, CDR1 is SGHVS and CDR2 is FQNEAQ. Here the CDR3 reads CASSLAGGKNYEQYF. The DNA for the CDR3 is TGTGCCAGCAGCTTAGCGGGGGGGAAAAACTACGAGCAGTACTTC.

This clonotype occurred many times. The chain links TRBV5-1 to TRBJ2-5; 7 bases are a match to TRBD2. V shed 0 bases and J 2 bases; nucleotides not matched to a gene: 7. CDR1 SGHRS and CDR2 YFSETQ come from the germline V gene. This CDR3 is 16 amino acids long. The CDR3 DNA follows: TGCGCCAGCAGCTTGGGTTCCAGCGGGGTACAAGAGACCCAGTACTTC. It yields the protein CASSLGSSGVQETQYF.

The rearrangement links TRBV3-1 to TRBJ2-7; D gene ambiguous. Germline assignment: CDR1 LGHDT and CDR2 YNNKEL (reference sequence). Trimming stripped 1 base from V and 6 bases from J, with 16 bases between. The CDR3 runs to 15 residues. The CDR3 DNA sequence: TGTGCCAGCAGCCAAGCCTCAGCTGTTCCGGGCGAGCAGTACTTC. It specifies CASSQASAVPGEQYF.

The chain couples TRBV5-1 to TRBJ1-1; D gene unclear. Trimming pared 5 bases from V and 8 bases from J, leaving 22 bases between. This CDR3 has 15 amino acids. Looked up from germline, CDR1 is SGHRS and CDR2 is YFSETQ. The CDR3 here is CASSPIPDGRREAFF. Written as DNA, the CDR3 is TGCGCCAGCAGTCCCATTCCGGATGGGCGCCGAGAAGCTTTCTTT.

V gene TRBV20-1 combines with J gene TRBJ2-2; TRBD1 matches at 8 bases. The CDR3 sequence is 14 residues long. Germline assignment: CDR1 DFQATT and CDR2 SNEGSKA (reference sequence). Trimming took 6 bases from V and 6 from J; bases not matched to a gene: 9. The DNA of the CDR3 is TGCAGTGCGACCTCAGGGGGCTATCCCGGGGAGCTGTTTTTT. The encoded protein is CSATSGGYPGELFF.

V and J are TRBV5-1 and TRBJ2-2; D may correspond to TRBD1 or TRBD2 (5 bases each). The CDR3 totals 20 residues. V lost 0 bases, J lost 3 bases, and 24 bases lay in between. In germline, CDR1 is SGHRS, CDR2 YFSETQ. CDR3 loop: CASSLGGIDSPYGDTGELFF. The CDR3 DNA reads TGCGCCAGCAGCTTGGGAGGGATCGACAGCCCGTACGGGGACACCGGGGAGCTGTTTTTT.

The chain is built from TRBV7-2 and TRBJ1-2, with 10 bases fitting TRBD1. In germline, CDR1 is SGHTA, CDR2 FQGNSA. This CDR3 has 18 amino acids. Germline trimming cut 0 bases from V and 2 bases from J; bases unmatched to any gene: 9. CDR3 sequence: CASSLAGVGTGANYGYTF. The CDR3 DNA sequence: TGTGCCAGCAGCTTAGCGGGGGTTGGGACAGGGGCAAACTATGGCTACACCTTC.

This clonotype was recorded a few times. This chain connects TRBV5-6 to TRBJ2-7, with no clear D. The CDR3 is 14 residues long. In germline, CDR1 is SGHDT, CDR2 YYEEEE. Trimming left V 6 bases short and J 3 bases short, with 16 bases between. DNA for the CDR3: TGTGCCAGCAACGCGATGATGGGATACTACGAGCAGTACTTC. Amino acid sequence: CASNAMMGYYEQYF.

This chain joins TRBV11-2 and TRBJ1-1; D is unclear. V was cut by 2 bases and J by 2 bases, with 21 bases left in between. Germline V gene lookup returns CDR1 SGHAT and CDR2 FQNNGV. This CDR3 comprises 18 residues. The CDR3 nucleotides are TGTGCCAGCAGCTTAAGAAACCTGCATCAAGGATTCAACACTGAAGCTTTCTTT. Translated: CASSLRNLHQGFNTEAFF.

This clonotype came up many times. V and J are TRBV12-3 or TRBV12-4 and TRBJ2-3; a possible D gene is TRBD2 (5 bases). Trimming pared 3 bases from V and 1 base from J, leaving 8 bases between. The CDR3 contains 14 residues. CDR3 in DNA: TGTGCCAGCAGTTTGAACGGGGGCACAGATACGCAGTATTTT. Amino acid sequence: CASSLNGGTDTQYF.

V gene TRBV20-1 combines with J gene TRBJ2-4; the D gene is possibly TRBD1 (6 bases). This CDR3 is 15 amino acids long. The V gene lost 1 base and the J gene lost 0 bases, with 10 bases spanning the gap. CDR1 and CDR2 (germline): DFQATT, SNEGSKA (reference sequence). The CDR3 region is CSARARGLAKNIQYF. Written as DNA, the CDR3 is TGCAGTGCTAGAGCCAGGGGCCTAGCCAAAAACATTCAGTACTTC.

V gene TRBV5-5 combines with J gene TRBJ1-1; no clear D gene. The CDR3 has 16 amino acids. Germline assignment: CDR1 SGHKS and CDR2 YYEKEE (reference sequence). V lost 4 bases and J lost 5, with 21 bases in between. CDR3 loop: CASSHPLGPSRTEAFF. CDR3 nucleotide sequence: TGTGCCAGCAGCCACCCCCTAGGCCCTTCGAGGACTGAAGCTTTCTTT.

The genes are TRBV29-1 and TRBJ1-5; D is unresolved. The CDR3 runs 13 residues. Trimming took off 7 bases at V and 0 bases at J, with 10 bases between the two ends. The germline V gene has CDR1 SQVTM and CDR2 ANQGSEA. CDR3 sequence (DNA): TGCAGCGCCCGTAAGAATAGCAATCAGCCCCAGCATTTT. It is translated as CSARKNSNQPQHF. The whole variable domain, remainder taken from reference TRBV29-1 and TRBJ1-5, is SAVISQKPSRDICQRGTSLTIQCQVDSQVTMMFWYRQQPGQSLTLIATANQGSEATYESGFVIDKFPISRPNLTFSTLTVSNMSPEDSSIYLCSARKNSNQPQHFGDGTRLSIL.

There are a few counts of this clonotype. CDR3 region: CASSRQGAKTQYF. CDR3 DNA: TGTGCCAGCAGCCGACAGGGGGCTAAGACCCAGTACTTC. The chain links TRBV28 to TRBJ2-5; 10 bases agree with TRBD1. Germline CDR1 MDHEN, CDR2 SYDVKM. The ends lost 6 bases at V and 6 bases at J; junction bases unmatched: 4. The CDR3 is 13 amino acids. Complete variable domain (other parts from reference TRBV28 and TRBJ2-5): DVKVTQSSRYLVKRTGEKVFLECVQDMDHENMFWYRQDPGLGLRLIYFSYDVKMKEKGDIPEGYSVSREKKERFSLILESASTNQTSMYLCASSRQGAKTQYFGPGTRLLVL.

This chain links TRBV2 with TRBJ1-5, with D possibly matching TRBD1 (5 bases). This CDR3 region has 14 residues. Germline loops: CDR1 SNHLY, CDR2 FYNNEI. Trimming removed 8 bases at V and 4 bases at J, with 15 bases between. For the CDR3, the DNA is TGTGCCAGCCTGGGGGTGGGGCATAATCAGCCCCAGCATTTT. Its protein product is CASLGVGHNQPQHF.